Included here is one T cell receptor (beta chain) sequence, with context. The antigen this receptor binds is unknown. No clone much larger than this one lies a single base away; base qualities are absent. The data are from a study of Ad26.COV2.S vaccination and SARS-CoV-2 variants (dated by TCRdb to the early 2020s). Notes on the research overall: TCRbeta repertoire sequencing served as the tool for gauging how specific and how broad the SARS-CoV-2-reactive T cell receptors were following Ad26.COV2.S vaccination. A total of roughly 30 samples were included in the TCR-sequenced set, comprising around 19 Ad26.COV2.S vaccine recipients, 5 placebo recipients and 8 SARS-CoV-2 convalescent individuals. Broader findings and caveats from the paper: Spike-specific TCR breadth was higher in Ad26.COV2.S recipients than in placebo recipients (P = 0.0014). After vaccination, spike-specific CD8+ and CD4+ T cell responses were reported to show substantial breadth. It was noted by the authors that total T cell responses may have been underestimated by the TCR breadth and depth analyses. Vaccine and placebo recipients had similar non-spike TCR breadth, a finding consistent with the vaccine containing only spike.

TCRbeta CDR3 regions were sequenced with the immunoSEQ Assay. After extraction, genomic DNA underwent amplification by bias-controlled multiplex PCR, followed by high-throughput sequencing. As for the authors' bioinformatics: To quantify the absolute abundance of every unique TCRbeta CDR3 region, sequences were collapsed and filtered. Usable DNA was measured by amplifying reference genes present in all nucleated cells, and TCRbeta template counts were normalized to that usable DNA to estimate T cell fraction. Repertoire TCRs were annotated as SARS-CoV-2-specific when V gene, CDR3 amino acid sequence and J gene were exactly matched to a known reactive TCR set. The reference SARS-CoV-2 TCR set was derived from MIRA and filtered for enrichment in COVID-19-positive ImmuneCODE repertoires, a step that removed public or cross-reactive TCRs. Based on the MIRA antigens, annotated TCRs were further analysed at the level of specific ORF or position within ORF. Breadth was defined as annotated unique rearrangements over total unique productive rearrangements; depth was the summed frequency of those rearrangements. Two-sided Wilcoxon rank-sum tests were used to compare TCR breadth between groups. Held by TCRdb, this immuneACCESS table contains in-frame sequences only and omits some clones. Under half of the omission traces to an unresolved V gene where checked; the cause of the rest is unknown. That table furnishes V, J and clone size, whereas the DNA furnished D and trimming. The sample contains just over 350,000 clones, 92% of them found a single time. The ten largest make up roughly 3.9% of the sample.

Spanning cysteine to phenylalanine, the CDR3 consists of 15 amino acids. Of the read, only the CDR3 DNA is kept; its 45 bases are in frame from base 1. Reading the germline V gene gives CDR1 SGHRS and CDR2 YFSETQ. V lost 4 bases and J lost 1 base, and the count of bases not matched to a germline gene is 7. Sample time point, as interpreted from the label and publication: individuals recovered from natural SARS-CoV-2 infection. The receptor chain draws on TRBV5-1 and TRBJ1-1; TRBD1 aligns with 7 central bases. This clonotype was sampled from a human donor who had recovered from COVID-19. The material sequenced was peripheral blood, taken after recovery from COVID-19. CDR3 loop: CASSLRTGRNTEAFF. The DNA is as follows: TGCGCCAGCAGCCTACGGACAGGTAGGAACACTGAAGCTTTCTTT.